Included here is one TCR beta chain sequence, with context. The sample originates from a study of control samples from healthy donors and cancer patients. V dropped 5 bases and J dropped 5 bases, with 10 bases sitting between them. Per the germline V gene, CDR1 is SGHDN and CDR2 is FVKESK. The length of the CDR3 is 13 residues. TCRdb's table, derived via immunoSEQ multiplex PCR, lists solely in-frame clones and lacks some. The repertoire has around 74,000 clones, around 92% of them found once; the top ten carry 5% to 6.5%. The V call is TRBV14, the J call TRBJ2-1; the D is unclear. This TCR was recovered from a woman in her sixties or seventies in good health. The sequenced sample was blood. CDR3 sequence: CASSSRTDNEQFF. The CDR3 DNA is TGTGCCAGCAGCTCCCGGACCGACAATGAGCAGTTCTTC.